This TCR beta chain was captured by sequencing in a study of shared clonotypes between healthy human individuals. Study context: Each donor contributed plates that comprised three CD4 naive, three CD4 memory, two CD8 naive and one CD8 memory.

Study results and caveats: Few donors limited the genetic and exposure-history diversity represented.

Trimming shortened V by 5 bases and J by 8 bases, and 15 bases separated the two germline ends. The CDR3 contains 13 residues. From germline, CDR1 is SEHNR and CDR2 FQNEAQ (reference sequence). TCRdb's table, derived via immunoSEQ multiplex PCR, lists solely in-frame clones and lacks some. Of over 950,000 clones in the sample, roughly 80% are singletons; the top ten hold almost 0.9%. Concerning this clone itself: What it recognizes is unknown.

The sample comprised memory CD4+ T cells from PBMCs. Noted subset: CD45RA-negative fraction. The chain links TRBV7-9 to TRBJ1-2; D is ambiguous. This receptor was taken from a young man in good health. Some clones in this sample may be carry-over from other donors' samples. Written as DNA, the CDR3 is TGTGCCAGCAGCCTCTTGGACGGGAGCGGCTACACCTTC. This codes for CASSLLDGSGYTF.